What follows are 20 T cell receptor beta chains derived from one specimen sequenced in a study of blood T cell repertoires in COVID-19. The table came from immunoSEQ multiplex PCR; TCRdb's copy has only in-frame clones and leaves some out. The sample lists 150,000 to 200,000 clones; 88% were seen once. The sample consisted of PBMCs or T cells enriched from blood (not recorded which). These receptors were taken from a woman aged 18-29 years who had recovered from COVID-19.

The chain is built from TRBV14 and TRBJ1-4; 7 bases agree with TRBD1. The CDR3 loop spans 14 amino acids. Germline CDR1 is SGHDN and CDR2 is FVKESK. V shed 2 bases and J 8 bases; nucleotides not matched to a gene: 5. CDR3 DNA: TGTGCCAGCAGCCAATTCCGGACAGGCGAAAAACTGTTTTTT. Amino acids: CASSQFRTGEKLFF. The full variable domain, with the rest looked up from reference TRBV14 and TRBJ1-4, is EAGVTQFPSHSVIEKGQTVTLRCDPISGHDNLYWYRRVMGKEIKFLLHFVKESKQDESGMPNNRFLAERTGGTYSTLKVQPAELEDSGVYFCASSQFRTGEKLFFGSGTQLSVL.

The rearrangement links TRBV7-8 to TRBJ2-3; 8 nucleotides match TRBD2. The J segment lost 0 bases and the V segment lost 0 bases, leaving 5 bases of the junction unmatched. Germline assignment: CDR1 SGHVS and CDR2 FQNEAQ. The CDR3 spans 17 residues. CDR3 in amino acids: CASSLAAGGGSTDTQYF. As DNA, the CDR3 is TGTGCCAGCAGCTTAGCGGCGGGAGGAGGTAGCACAGATACGCAGTATTTT. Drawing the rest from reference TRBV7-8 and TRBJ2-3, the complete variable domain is GAGVSQSPRYKVAKRGQDVALRCDPISGHVSLFWYQQALGQGPEFLTYFQNEAQLDKSGLPSDRFFAERPEGSVSTLKIQRTQQEDSAVYLCASSLAAGGGSTDTQYFGPGTRLTVL.

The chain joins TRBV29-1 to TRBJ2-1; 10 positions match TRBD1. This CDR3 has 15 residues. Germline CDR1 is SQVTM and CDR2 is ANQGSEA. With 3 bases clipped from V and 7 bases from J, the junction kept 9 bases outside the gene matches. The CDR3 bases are TGCAGCGTTGATGGGGACAGGGGATTGGGGAATGAGCAGTTCTTC. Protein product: CSVDGDRGLGNEQFF.

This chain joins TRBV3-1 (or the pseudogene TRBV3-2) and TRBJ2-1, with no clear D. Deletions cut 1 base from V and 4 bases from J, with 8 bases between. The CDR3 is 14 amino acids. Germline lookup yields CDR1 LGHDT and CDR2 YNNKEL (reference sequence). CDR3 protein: CASSQGDRYNEQFF. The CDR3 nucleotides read TGTGCCAGCAGCCAAGGAGATAGATACAATGAGCAGTTCTTC.

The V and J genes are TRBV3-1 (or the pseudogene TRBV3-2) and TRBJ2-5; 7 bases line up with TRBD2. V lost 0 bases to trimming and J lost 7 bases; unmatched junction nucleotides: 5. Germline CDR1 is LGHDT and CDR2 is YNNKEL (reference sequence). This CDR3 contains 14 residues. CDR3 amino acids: CASSQDVAGGTQYF. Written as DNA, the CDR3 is TGTGCCAGCAGCCAAGATGTAGCGGGCGGGACCCAGTACTTC.

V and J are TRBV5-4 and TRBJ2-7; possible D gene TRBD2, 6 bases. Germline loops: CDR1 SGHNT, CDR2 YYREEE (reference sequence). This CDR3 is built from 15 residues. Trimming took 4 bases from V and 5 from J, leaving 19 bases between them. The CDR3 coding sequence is TGTGCCAGCAGCGTAAAAACGGGACTTCACGACGAGCAGTACTTC. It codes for CASSVKTGLHDEQYF.

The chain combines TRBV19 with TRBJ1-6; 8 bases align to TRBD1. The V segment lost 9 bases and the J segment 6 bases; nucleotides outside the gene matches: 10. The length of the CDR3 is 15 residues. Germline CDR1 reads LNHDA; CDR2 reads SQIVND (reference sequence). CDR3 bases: TGTGCCAGCGACAGGGGAATGCGTGGTAATTCACCCCTCCACTTT. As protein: CASDRGMRGNSPLHF.

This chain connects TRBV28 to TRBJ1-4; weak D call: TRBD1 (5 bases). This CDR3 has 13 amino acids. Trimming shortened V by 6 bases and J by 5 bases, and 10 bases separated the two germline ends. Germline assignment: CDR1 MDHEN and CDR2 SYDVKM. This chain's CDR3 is CASRGVTNEKLFF. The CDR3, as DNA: TGTGCCAGCAGAGGGGTGACGAATGAAAAACTGTTTTTT.

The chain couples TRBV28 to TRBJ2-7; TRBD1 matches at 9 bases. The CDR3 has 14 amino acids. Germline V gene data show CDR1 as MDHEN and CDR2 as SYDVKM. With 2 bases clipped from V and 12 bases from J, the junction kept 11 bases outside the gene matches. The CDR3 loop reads CASSLTGGGTALYF. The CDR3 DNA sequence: TGTGCCAGCAGTTTAACAGGGGGCGGGACGGCTCTGTACTTC.

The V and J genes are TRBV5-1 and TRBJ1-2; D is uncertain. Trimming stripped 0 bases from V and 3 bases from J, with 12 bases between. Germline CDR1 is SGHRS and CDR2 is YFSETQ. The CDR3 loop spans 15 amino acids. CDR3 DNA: TGCGCCAGCAGCTTGGCCCCGGGAGTGGACTATGGCTACACCTTC. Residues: CASSLAPGVDYGYTF.

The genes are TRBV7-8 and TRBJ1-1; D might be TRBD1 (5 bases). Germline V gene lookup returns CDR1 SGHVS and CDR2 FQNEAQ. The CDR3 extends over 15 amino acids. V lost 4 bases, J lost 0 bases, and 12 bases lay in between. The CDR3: CASSSIDSLNTEAFF. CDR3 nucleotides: TGTGCCAGCAGCTCTATAGACAGCTTGAACACTGAAGCTTTCTTT.

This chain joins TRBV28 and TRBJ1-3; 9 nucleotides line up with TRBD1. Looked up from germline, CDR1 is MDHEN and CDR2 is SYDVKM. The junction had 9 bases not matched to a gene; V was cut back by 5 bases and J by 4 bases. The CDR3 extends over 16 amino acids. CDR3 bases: TGTGCCAGCAGTAGACCCGGGACAGGGCTCGGAAACACCATATATTTT. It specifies CASSRPGTGLGNTIYF.

CDR3 sequence: CASITSAASGTGELFF. The DNA of the CDR3 is TGTGCCAGCATCACCTCAGCAGCCAGCGGGACCGGGGAGCTGTTTTTT. J is TRBJ2-2 and V is TRBV28, with D possibly matching TRBD2 (6 bases). CDR3 length: 16 residues. Trimming removed 7 bases at V and 5 bases at J, with 20 bases between. CDR1 and CDR2 from the germline V gene are MDHEN and SYDVKM.

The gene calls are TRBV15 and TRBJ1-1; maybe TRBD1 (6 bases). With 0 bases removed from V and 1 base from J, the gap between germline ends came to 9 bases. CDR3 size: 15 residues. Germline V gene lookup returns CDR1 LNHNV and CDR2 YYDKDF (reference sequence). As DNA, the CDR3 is TGTGCCACCAGCAGAGACTGGGGGCGGAACACTGAAGCTTTCTTT. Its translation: CATSRDWGRNTEAFF. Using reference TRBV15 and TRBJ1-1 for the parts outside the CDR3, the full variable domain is DAMVIQNPRYQVTQFGKPVTLSCSQTLNHNVMYWYQQKSSQAPKLLFHYYDKDFNNEADTPDNFQSRRPNTSFCFLDIRSPGLGDTAMYLCATSRDWGRNTEAFFGQGTRLTVV.

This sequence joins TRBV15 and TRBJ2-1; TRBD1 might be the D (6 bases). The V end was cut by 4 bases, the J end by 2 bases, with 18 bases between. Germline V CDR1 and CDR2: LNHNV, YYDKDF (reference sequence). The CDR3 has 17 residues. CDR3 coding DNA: TGTGCCACCAGCATAAGACAGACAGGCGAAACCTACAATGAGCAGTTCTTC. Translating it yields CATSIRQTGETYNEQFF. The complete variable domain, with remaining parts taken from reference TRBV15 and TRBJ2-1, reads DAMVIQNPRYQVTQFGKPVTLSCSQTLNHNVMYWYQQKSSQAPKLLFHYYDKDFNNEADTPDNFQSRRPNTSFCFLDIRSPGLGDTAMYLCATSIRQTGETYNEQFFGPGTRLTVL.

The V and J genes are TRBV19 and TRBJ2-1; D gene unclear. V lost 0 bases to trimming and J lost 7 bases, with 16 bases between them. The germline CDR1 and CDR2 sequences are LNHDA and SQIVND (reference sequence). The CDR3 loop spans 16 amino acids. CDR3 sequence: CASSIDRSSGRNEQFF. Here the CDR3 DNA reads TGTGCCAGTAGTATAGATCGGAGCTCGGGTCGGAATGAGCAGTTCTTC.

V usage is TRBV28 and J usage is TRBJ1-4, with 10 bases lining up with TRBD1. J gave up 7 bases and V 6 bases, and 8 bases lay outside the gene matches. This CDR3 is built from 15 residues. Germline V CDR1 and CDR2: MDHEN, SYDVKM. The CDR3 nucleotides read TGTGCCAGCAGCCCGACAGGGGGCGGTGGTGAAAAACTGTTTTTT. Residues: CASSPTGGGGEKLFF.

The chain's CDR3 is CASSYSQDVGGGISNQPQHF. In nucleotides, the CDR3 is TGTGCCAGCAGTTACTCACAGGATGTCGGCGGGGGAATCTCCAATCAGCCCCAGCATTTT. This chain links TRBV6-2 or TRBV6-3 with TRBJ1-5, with TRBD1 as a possible D gene (5 bases). Germline CDR1 MNHEY, CDR2 SVGEGT. The CDR3 is made up of 20 amino acids. V was shortened by 0 bases and J by 3 bases, with 24 bases between the two germline ends.

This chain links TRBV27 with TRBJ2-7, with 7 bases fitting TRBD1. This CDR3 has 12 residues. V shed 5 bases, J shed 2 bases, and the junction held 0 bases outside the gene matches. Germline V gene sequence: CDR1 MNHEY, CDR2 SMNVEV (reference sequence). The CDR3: CASSRGPYEQYF. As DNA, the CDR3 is TGTGCCAGCAGTAGGGGGCCCTACGAGCAGTACTTC.

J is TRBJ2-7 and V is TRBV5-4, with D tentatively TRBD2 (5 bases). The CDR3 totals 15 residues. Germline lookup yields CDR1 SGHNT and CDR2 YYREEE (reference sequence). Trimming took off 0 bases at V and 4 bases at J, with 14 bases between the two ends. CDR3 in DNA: TGTGCCAGCAGCTTGGGGTCCGGGAAGGGTTACGAGCAGTACTTC. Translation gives CASSLGSGKGYEQYF.